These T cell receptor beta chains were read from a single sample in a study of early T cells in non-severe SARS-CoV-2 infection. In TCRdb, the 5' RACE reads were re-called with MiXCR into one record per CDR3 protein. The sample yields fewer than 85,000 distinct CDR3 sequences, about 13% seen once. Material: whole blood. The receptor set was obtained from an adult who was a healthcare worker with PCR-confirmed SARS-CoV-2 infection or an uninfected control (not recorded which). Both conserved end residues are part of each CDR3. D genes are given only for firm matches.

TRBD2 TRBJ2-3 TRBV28 CASSFGLAGPTDTQYF
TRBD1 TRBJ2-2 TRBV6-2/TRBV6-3 CASRPHRGNTGELFF
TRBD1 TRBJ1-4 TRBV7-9 CASSSLGGAGEKLFF
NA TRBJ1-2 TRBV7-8 CASSLDLIGHYGYTF
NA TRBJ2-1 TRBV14 CASSQMGYNEQFF
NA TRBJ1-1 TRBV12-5 CASGLFRVTVNTEAFF
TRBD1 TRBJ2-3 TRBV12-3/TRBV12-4 CASSFHQGASLSTDTQYF
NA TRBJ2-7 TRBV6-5 CASRGMTGYEQYF
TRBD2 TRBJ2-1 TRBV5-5 CASSTLAGAYNEQFF
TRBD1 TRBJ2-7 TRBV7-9 CASSTRTGIYEQYF
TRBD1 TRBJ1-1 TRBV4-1 CASSQGPGQGRTEAFF
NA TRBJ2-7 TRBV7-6 CAPYEQYF
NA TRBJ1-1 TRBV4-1 CASSQVGVNTEAFF
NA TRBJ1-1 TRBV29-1 CSVEGSLTNTEAFF
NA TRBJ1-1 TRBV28 CASSLPGFAEAFF
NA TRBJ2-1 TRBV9 CASSLRDGVLSYNEQFF
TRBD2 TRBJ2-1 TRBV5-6 CASSLTRLAGDEQFF
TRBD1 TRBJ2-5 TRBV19 CASSAGTAYQETQYF
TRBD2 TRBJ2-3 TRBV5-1 CASTVRGGGATDTQYF
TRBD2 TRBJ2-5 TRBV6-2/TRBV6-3 CASSYALRGGRSQQETQYF
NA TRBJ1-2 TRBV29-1 CSVERIGTDGYTF
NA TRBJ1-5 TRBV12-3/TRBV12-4 CASSLWSNQPQHF
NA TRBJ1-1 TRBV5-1 CASSSRGRNTEAFF
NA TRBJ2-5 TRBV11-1 CASSSVPRETQYF
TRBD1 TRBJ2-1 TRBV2 CASRGGQGAKNEQFF
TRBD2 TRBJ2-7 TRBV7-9 CASSLALGREGEQYF
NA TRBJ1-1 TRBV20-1 CSASRGDTEAFF
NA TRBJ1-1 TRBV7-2 CASSLRVGRTEAFF
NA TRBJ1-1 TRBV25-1 CASSPGGWETEAFF
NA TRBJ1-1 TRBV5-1 CASSQGHNGNMNTEAFF
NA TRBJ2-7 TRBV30 CAWSVQTITYEQYF
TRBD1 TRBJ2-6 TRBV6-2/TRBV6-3 CASTPAGQGAPGANVLTF
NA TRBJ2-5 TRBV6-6 CASSQQGSQYF
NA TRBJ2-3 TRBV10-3 CAISARALGTDTQYF
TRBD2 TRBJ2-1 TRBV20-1 CSALTNPGTRIYEQFF